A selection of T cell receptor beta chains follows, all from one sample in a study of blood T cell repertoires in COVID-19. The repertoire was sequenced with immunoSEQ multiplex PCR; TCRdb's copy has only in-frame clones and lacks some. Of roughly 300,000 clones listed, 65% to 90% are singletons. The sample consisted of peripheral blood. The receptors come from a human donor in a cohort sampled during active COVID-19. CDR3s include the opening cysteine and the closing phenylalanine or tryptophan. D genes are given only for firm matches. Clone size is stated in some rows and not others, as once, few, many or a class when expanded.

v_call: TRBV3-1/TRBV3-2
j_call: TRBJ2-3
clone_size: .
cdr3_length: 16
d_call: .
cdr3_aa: CASSQDAGASTDTQYF
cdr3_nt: TGTGCCAGCAGCCAAGATGCGGGGGCTTCTACAGATACGCAGTATTTT

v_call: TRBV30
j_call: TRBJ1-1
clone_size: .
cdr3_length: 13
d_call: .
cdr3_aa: CAWNLGATTEAFF
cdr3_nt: TGTGCCTGGAATTTGGGGGCAACAACTGAAGCTTTCTTT

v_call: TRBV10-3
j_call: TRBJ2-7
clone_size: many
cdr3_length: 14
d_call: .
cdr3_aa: CAISESRSSYEQYF
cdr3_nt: TGTGCCATCAGTGAGTCGCGCTCCTCCTACGAGCAGTACTTC

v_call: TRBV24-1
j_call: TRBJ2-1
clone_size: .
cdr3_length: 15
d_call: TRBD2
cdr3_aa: CATGDGGAGIAEQFF
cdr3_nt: TGTGCCACCGGAGACGGGGGGGCCGGGATAGCTGAGCAGTTCTTC

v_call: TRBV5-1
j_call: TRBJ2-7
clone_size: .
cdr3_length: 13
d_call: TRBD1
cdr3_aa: CASSLLQGYEQYF
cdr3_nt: TGCGCCAGCAGCTTATTACAGGGGTACGAGCAGTACTTC

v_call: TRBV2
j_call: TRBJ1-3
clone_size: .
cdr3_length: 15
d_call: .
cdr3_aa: CASRSLSGGGNTIYF
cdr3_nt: TGTGCCAGCCGTTCCCTCTCCGGAGGAGGAAACACCATATATTTT

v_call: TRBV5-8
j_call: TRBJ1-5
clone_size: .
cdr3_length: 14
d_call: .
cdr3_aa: CASSLDDRNQPQHF
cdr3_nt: TGTGCCAGCAGCTTGGATGACAGAAATCAGCCCCAGCATTTT

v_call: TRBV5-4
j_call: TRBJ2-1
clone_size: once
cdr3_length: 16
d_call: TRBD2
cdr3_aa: CASTLRVAGSRDEQFF
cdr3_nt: TGTGCCAGCACCCTTAGGGTAGCGGGAAGCCGCGATGAGCAGTTCTTC

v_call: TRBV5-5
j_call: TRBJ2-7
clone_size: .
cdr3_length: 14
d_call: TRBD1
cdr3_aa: CASSGTGRPYEQYF
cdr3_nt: TGTGCCAGCAGCGGGACAGGGAGGCCCTACGAGCAGTACTTC

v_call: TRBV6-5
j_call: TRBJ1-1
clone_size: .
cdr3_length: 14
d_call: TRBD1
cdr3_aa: CASSPGTANTEAFF
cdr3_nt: TGTGCCAGCAGTCCCGGGACAGCGAACACTGAAGCTTTCTTT

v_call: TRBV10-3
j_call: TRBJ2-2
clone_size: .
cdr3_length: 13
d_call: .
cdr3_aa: CAISADNAGELFF
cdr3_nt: TGTGCCATCAGTGCCGACAACGCCGGGGAGCTGTTTTTT

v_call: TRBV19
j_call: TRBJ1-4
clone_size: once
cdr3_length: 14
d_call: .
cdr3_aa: CASSPDSYNEKLFF
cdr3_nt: TGTGCCAGTAGCCCGGACTCATATAATGAAAAACTGTTTTTT

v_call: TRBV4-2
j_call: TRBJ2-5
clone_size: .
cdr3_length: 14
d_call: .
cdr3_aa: CASSPGWARETQYF
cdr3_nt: TGTGCCAGCAGCCCAGGCTGGGCTCGGGAGACCCAGTACTTC

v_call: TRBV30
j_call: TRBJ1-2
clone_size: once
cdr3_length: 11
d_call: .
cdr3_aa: CAWSPQYGYTF
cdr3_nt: TGTGCCTGGAGCCCACAGTATGGCTACACCTTC

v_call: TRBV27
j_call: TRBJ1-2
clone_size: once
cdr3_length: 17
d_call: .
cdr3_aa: CASSPFAGVGIDYGYTF
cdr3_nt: TGTGCCAGCAGTCCCTTCGCAGGGGTGGGTATAGACTATGGCTACACCTTC

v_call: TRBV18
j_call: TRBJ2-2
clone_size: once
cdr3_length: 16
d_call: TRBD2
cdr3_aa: CASSASGGLNTGELFF
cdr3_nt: TGTGCCAGCTCGGCCAGCGGGGGCCTGAACACCGGGGAGCTGTTTTTT

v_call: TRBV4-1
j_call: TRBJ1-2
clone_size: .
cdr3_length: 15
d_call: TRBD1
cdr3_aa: CASSQDRRQGSGYTF
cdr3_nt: TGCGCCAGCAGCCAAGATAGGAGACAGGGGTCGGGCTACACCTTC

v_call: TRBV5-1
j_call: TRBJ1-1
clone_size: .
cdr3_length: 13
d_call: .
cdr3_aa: CASRRGGNTEAFF
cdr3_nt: TGCGCCAGTCGCCGGGGGGGAAACACTGAAGCTTTCTTT

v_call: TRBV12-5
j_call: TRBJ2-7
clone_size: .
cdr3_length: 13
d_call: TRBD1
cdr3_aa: CASGFWTGYEQYF
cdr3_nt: TGTGCTAGTGGTTTTTGGACAGGGTACGAGCAGTACTTC

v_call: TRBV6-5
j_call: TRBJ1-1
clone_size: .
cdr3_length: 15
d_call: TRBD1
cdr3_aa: CASSTPTPGGTEAFF
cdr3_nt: TGTGCCAGCAGCACACCAACCCCAGGGGGCACTGAAGCTTTCTTT

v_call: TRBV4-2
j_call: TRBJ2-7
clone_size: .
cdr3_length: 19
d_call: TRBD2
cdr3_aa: CASSQDPQMGGSNSYEQYF
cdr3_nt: TGTGCCAGCAGCCAAGATCCTCAAATGGGCGGGAGCAACTCCTACGAGCAGTACTTC

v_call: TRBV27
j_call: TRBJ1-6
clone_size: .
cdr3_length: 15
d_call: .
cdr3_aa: CASSLGQANYSPLHF
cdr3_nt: TGTGCCAGCAGTTTAGGGCAGGCGAATTATTCACCCCTCCACTTT

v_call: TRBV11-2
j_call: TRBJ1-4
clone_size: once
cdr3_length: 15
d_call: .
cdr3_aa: CASSPRLGHNEKLFF
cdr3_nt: TGTGCCAGCAGCCCCCGCCTGGGGCACAATGAAAAACTGTTTTTT

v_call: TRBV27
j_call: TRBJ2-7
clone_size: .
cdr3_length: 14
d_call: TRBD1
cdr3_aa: CASSFWDRPHEQYF
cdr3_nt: TGTGCCAGCAGTTTCTGGGACAGGCCCCACGAGCAGTACTTC

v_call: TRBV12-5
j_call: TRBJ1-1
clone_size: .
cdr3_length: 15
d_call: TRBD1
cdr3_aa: CASGLVPGTDTEAFF
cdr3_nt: TGTGCTAGTGGTTTGGTGCCCGGGACAGACACTGAAGCTTTCTTT

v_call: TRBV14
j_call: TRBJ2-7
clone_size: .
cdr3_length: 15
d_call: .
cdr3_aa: CASSQEPQSNYEQYF
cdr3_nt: TGTGCCAGCAGCCAAGAGCCACAGAGCAACTACGAGCAGTACTTC

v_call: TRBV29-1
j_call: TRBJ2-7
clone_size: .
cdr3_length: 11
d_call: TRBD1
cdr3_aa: CSVATGDEQYF
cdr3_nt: TGCAGCGTGGCGACAGGGGACGAGCAGTACTTC

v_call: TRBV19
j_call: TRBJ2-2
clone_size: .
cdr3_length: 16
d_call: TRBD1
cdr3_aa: CASSMGTGLVTGELFF
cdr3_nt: TGTGCCAGTAGTATGGGGACAGGGTTGGTTACCGGGGAGCTGTTTTTT

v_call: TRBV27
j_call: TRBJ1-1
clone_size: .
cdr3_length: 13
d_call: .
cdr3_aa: CASSLQGLTEAFF
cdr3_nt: TGTGCCAGCAGTTTACAGGGGTTAACTGAAGCTTTCTTT

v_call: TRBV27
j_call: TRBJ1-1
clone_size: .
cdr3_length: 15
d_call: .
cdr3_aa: CASSLSAGSNHEAFF
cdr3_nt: TGTGCCAGCAGTTTATCGGCAGGGTCGAACCATGAAGCTTTCTTT